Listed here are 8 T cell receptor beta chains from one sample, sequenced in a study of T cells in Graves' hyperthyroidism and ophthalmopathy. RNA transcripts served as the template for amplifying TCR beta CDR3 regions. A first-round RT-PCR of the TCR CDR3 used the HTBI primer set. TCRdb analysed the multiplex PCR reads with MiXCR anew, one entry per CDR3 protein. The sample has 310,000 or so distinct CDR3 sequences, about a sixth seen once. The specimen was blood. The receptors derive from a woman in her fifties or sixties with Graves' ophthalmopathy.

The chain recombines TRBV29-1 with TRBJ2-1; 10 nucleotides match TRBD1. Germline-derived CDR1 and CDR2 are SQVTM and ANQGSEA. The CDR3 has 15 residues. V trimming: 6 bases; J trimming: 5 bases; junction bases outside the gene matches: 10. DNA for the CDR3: TGCAGCGTGTTTGTTTGGGACAGGGGAAACAATGAGCAGTTCTTC. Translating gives CSVFVWDRGNNEQFF.

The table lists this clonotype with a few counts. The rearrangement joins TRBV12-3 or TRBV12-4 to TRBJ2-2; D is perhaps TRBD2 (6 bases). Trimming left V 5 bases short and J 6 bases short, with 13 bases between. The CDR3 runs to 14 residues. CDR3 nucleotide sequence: TGTGCCAGCAGTAAGAACGGGGGATCCGGGGAGCTGTTTTTT. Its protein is CASSKNGGSGELFF.

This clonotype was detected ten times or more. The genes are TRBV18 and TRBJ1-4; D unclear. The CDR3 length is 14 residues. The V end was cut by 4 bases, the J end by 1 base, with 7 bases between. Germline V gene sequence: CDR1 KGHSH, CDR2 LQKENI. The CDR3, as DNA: TGTGCCAGCTCACTACGACAAACTAATGAAAAACTGTTTTTT. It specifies CASSLRQTNEKLFF.

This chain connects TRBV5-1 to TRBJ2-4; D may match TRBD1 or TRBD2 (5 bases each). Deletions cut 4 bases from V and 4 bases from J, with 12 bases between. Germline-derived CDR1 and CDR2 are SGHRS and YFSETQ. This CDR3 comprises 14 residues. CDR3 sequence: CASSRDPLKNIQYF. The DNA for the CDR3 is TGCGCCAGCAGCAGGGACCCTTTAAAAAACATTCAGTACTTC.

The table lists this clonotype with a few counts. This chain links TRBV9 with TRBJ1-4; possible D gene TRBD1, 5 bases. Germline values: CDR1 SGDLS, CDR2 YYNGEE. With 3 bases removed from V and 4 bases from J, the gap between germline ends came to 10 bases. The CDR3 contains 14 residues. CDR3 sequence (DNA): TGTGCCAGCAGCGCTGACAGTCGTAATGAAAAACTGTTTTTT. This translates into CASSADSRNEKLFF.

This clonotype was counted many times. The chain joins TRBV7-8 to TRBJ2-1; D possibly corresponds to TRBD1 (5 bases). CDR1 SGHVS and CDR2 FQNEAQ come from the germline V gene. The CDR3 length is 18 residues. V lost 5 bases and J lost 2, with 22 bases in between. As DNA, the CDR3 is TGTGCCAGCAGCACGCAAGACAGCAAGATCGCGACCTACAATGAGCAGTTCTTC. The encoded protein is CASSTQDSKIATYNEQFF.

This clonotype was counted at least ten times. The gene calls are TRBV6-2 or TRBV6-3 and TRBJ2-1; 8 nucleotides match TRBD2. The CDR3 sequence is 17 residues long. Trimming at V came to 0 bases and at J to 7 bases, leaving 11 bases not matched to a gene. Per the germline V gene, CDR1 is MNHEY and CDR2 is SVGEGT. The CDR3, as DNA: TGTGCCAGCAGTTACTCGATTTCGGCGGGGGGCAGAAATGAGCAGTTCTTC. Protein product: CASSYSISAGGRNEQFF.

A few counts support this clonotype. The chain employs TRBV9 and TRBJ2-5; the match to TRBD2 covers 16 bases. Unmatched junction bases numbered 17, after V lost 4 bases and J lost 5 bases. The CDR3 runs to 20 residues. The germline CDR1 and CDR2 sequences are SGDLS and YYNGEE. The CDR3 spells CASSPRQGLAGGPGNETQYF. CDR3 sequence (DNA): TGTGCCAGCAGCCCCCGTCAGGGACTAGCGGGAGGGCCGGGGAATGAGACCCAGTACTTC.